Each of the 29 T cell receptor beta chains below was sequenced from the same sample in a study of blood T cell repertoires in COVID-19. TCRdb keeps only in-frame clones here, not all; method: immunoSEQ multiplex PCR. In the table there are approximately 400,000 clones, about 89% of which are singletons. The sample comprised peripheral blood. These receptors came from a man aged 35-49 years with acute or convalescent COVID-19.

For the CDR3, the DNA is TGTGCCAGCAGCTTAAACATATACCAGGGTCGCAGAGGTGGTACTGAAGCTTTCTTT. It yields the protein CASSLNIYQGRRGGTEAFF. The chain uses TRBV7-8 and TRBJ1-1, with a possible D match to TRBD1 (5 bases). This CDR3 has 19 residues. V shed 2 bases and J shed 5 bases, with 27 bases lying between them. The germline gives CDR1 SGHVS, CDR2 FQNEAQ. The full variable domain, in which reference TRBV7-8 and TRBJ1-1 provide the parts outside the CDR3, is GAGVSQSPRYKVAKRGQDVALRCDPISGHVSLFWYQQALGQGPEFLTYFQNEAQLDKSGLPSDRFFAERPEGSVSTLKIQRTQQEDSAVYLCASSLNIYQGRRGGTEAFFGQGTRLTVV.

The chain is built from TRBV2 and TRBJ1-6; unclear D gene. The CDR3 runs 14 residues. CDR1 SNHLY and CDR2 FYNNEI come from the germline V gene. Trimming cost V 4 bases and J 10 bases, with 14 bases left between them. The CDR3 here is CASSVGVNSSPLHF. As DNA, the CDR3 is TGTGCCAGCAGTGTAGGAGTTAATAGCTCACCCCTCCACTTT.

This chain joins TRBV4-3 and TRBJ1-2; no clear D gene. Germline CDR1 reads LGHNA; CDR2 reads YSLEER. Deletions cut 4 bases from V and 7 bases from J, with 19 bases between. The CDR3 loop spans 15 amino acids. CDR3 sequence reads: CASSLGSPRSGGYTF. The CDR3 DNA reads TGCGCCAGCAGCCTGGGGAGCCCGCGTTCGGGTGGCTACACCTTC.

V is TRBV11-3 and J is TRBJ2-1; 15 positions agree with TRBD2. CDR3 length: 16 residues. J lost 8 bases, V lost 5 bases, and 7 bases had no gene match. The germline gives CDR1 SGHNT, CDR2 YENEEA. DNA of the CDR3: TGTGCCAGCAGCGCGGGGACTAGCGGGAGGTCCGATGAGCAGTTCTTC. Amino acids: CASSAGTSGRSDEQFF.

This chain links TRBV18 with TRBJ1-1; D gene unclear. CDR3 length: 16 amino acids. Between the trimmed V and J ends, which lost 1 base and 1 base, there was a span of 13 bases. Looked up from germline, CDR1 is KGHSH and CDR2 is LQKENI. The CDR3 DNA reads as TGTGCCAGCTCACCACGGGAGGTACAGTCGAACACTGAAGCTTTCTTT. Translating it yields CASSPREVQSNTEAFF. The variable domain in full, with the rest retrieved from reference TRBV18 and TRBJ1-1, is NAGVMQNPRHLVRRRGQEARLRCSPMKGHSHVYWYRQLPEEGLKFMVYLQKENIIDESGMPKERFSAEFPKEGPSILRIQQVVRGDSAAYFCASSPREVQSNTEAFFGQGTRLTVV.

Only one count was recorded for this clone. The chain carries TRBV4-1 and TRBJ2-7; TRBD1 might be the D (6 bases). This CDR3 comprises 14 residues. Germline V CDR1 and CDR2: MGHRA, YSYEKL. V dropped 2 bases and J dropped 3 bases, with 11 bases sitting between them. The CDR3 loop reads CASSQQQGGYEQYF. In nucleotides, the CDR3 is TGCGCCAGCAGCCAACAACAGGGTGGCTACGAGCAGTACTTC.

The V gene is TRBV29-1, the J gene TRBJ2-2; D gene uncertain. Germline V gene lookup returns CDR1 SQVTM and CDR2 ANQGSEA. Trimming took off 3 bases at V and 0 bases at J, with 5 bases between the two ends. This CDR3 has 13 amino acids. CDR3 protein: CSVERTNTGELFF. In DNA, the CDR3 is TGCAGCGTTGAGCGGACGAACACCGGGGAGCTGTTTTTT.

The V call is TRBV2, the J call TRBJ1-5, with TRBD1 matching 7 bases. The V segment lost 7 bases and the J segment 3 bases; nucleotides outside the gene matches: 12. There are 16 residues in the CDR3. CDR1 and CDR2 from the germline V gene are SNHLY and FYNNEI. CDR3: CASTQEGGLVNQPQHF. The CDR3 coding sequence is TGTGCCAGCACCCAAGAAGGGGGCTTAGTCAATCAGCCCCAGCATTTT.

This clone was detected only once. The chain employs TRBV3-1 (or the pseudogene TRBV3-2) and TRBJ1-2; 8 nucleotides align to TRBD1. The V gene end was trimmed by 4 bases and the J gene end by 4 bases; junction bases not matched to a gene: 2. Germline V gene sequence: CDR1 LGHDT, CDR2 YNNKEL (reference sequence). The CDR3 is made up of 13 amino acids. The CDR3 DNA reads TGTGCCAGCAGCCCGGGACAGGTCTATGGCTACACCTTC. Translated, it gives CASSPGQVYGYTF.

V and J are TRBV28 and TRBJ2-5; D is perhaps TRBD2 (6 bases). Germline V gene sequence: CDR1 MDHEN, CDR2 SYDVKM. This CDR3 comprises 16 residues. The V and J ends lost 7 bases and 1 base respectively, with 19 bases between them. The CDR3 is CASNSREVAVQETQYF. The CDR3 nucleotides are TGTGCCAGCAACTCTCGGGAAGTAGCGGTCCAAGAGACCCAGTACTTC. Filled out from reference TRBV28 and TRBJ2-5, the complete variable domain reads DVKVTQSSRYLVKRTGEKVFLECVQDMDHENMFWYRQDPGLGLRLIYFSYDVKMKEKGDIPEGYSVSREKKERFSLILESASTNQTSMYLCASNSREVAVQETQYFGPGTRLLVL.

This chain connects TRBV9 to TRBJ1-2; D call uncertain. CDR3 length equals 16 residues. V lost 3 bases to trimming and J lost 4 bases, with 19 bases between them. Germline CDR1 reads SGDLS; CDR2 reads YYNGEE. CDR3 sequence reads: CASSGQSGGRGYGYTF. CDR3 DNA: TGTGCCAGCAGCGGTCAATCTGGAGGCCGGGGCTATGGCTACACCTTC. The entire variable domain, with the rest obtained from reference TRBV9 and TRBJ1-2, is as follows: DSGVTQTPKHLITATGQRVTLRCSPRSGDLSVYWYQQSLDQGLQFLIQYYNGEERAKGNILERFSAQQFPDLHSELNLSSLELGDSALYFCASSGQSGGRGYGYTFGSGTRLTVV.

V gene TRBV6-4 combines with J gene TRBJ1-5, with D maybe TRBD1 (6 bases). Germline CDR1 and CDR2: MRHNA and SNTAGT. V gave up 2 bases and J gave up 2 bases, with 10 bases separating them. The CDR3 is 15 amino acids. CDR3: CASSDANRGNQPQHF. The CDR3 DNA reads as TGTGCCAGCAGTGACGCCAACAGGGGCAATCAGCCCCAGCATTTT.

CDR3 sequence reads: CSGTSGGLIDTQYF. The DNA of the CDR3 is TGCAGCGGAACTAGCGGGGGGTTGATTGATACGCAGTATTTT. The chain joins TRBV29-1 to TRBJ2-3, with 12 bases aligning to TRBD2. Germline CDR1 and CDR2: SQVTM and ANQGSEA. CDR3 length: 14 residues. With V trimmed by 7 bases and J by 6 bases, 8 bases remained unmatched.

This clone appeared a single time. This sequence joins TRBV28 and TRBJ2-3; 8 positions match TRBD2. Trimming at V came to 3 bases and at J to 1 base, leaving 0 bases not matched to a gene. The V gene's germline CDR1 is MDHEN and CDR2 SYDVKM. The CDR3 spans 14 residues. Here the CDR3 DNA reads TGTGCCAGCAGTTTCGGGGGGGGCACAGATACGCAGTATTTT. Protein sequence: CASSFGGGTDTQYF.

The chain employs TRBV7-8 and TRBJ2-1; 15 bases match TRBD2. The CDR3 runs to 16 residues. After removal of 4 bases from V and 7 bases from J, the junction contained 5 bases not matched to a gene. Germline V gene data show CDR1 as SGHVS and CDR2 as FQNEAQ. CDR3 sequence reads: CASSSGTSGRLNEQFF. The CDR3 DNA follows: TGTGCCAGCAGCTCGGGGACTAGCGGGAGGCTTAATGAGCAGTTCTTC.

J is TRBJ2-1 and V is TRBV5-4; 9 bases are a match to TRBD1. CDR3 length: 16 residues. CDR1 is SGHNT, CDR2 YYREEE, per germline (reference sequence). The trim removed 4 bases at V and 10 bases at J, leaving 15 bases unmatched. In DNA, the CDR3 is TGTGCCAGCAGCCACCCTCCCGGGACAGGGATCGGGGAGCAGTTCTTC. It translates to CASSHPPGTGIGEQFF.

The chain has TRBV30 and TRBJ1-6; D not certain. The CDR3 has 12 residues. Germline V gene lookup returns CDR1 GTSNPN and CDR2 SVGIG (reference sequence). V lost 3 bases and J lost 11, with 11 bases in between. The CDR3 DNA is TGTGCCTGGAGCAAGAGCCGGGCACCCCTCCACTTT. The encoded protein is CAWSKSRAPLHF.

The chain employs TRBV9 and TRBJ1-3; D unclear. The CDR3 contains 18 residues. V was trimmed by 0 bases and J by 1 base, leaving 17 bases between them. Germline V gene lookup returns CDR1 SGDLS and CDR2 YYNGEE. The CDR3 loop is CASSVATMVAGSGNTIYF. The CDR3, as DNA: TGTGCCAGCAGCGTAGCTACAATGGTAGCGGGATCTGGAAACACCATATATTTT. Full variable domain (rest looked up from reference TRBV9 and TRBJ1-3): DSGVTQTPKHLITATGQRVTLRCSPRSGDLSVYWYQQSLDQGLQFLIQYYNGEERAKGNILERFSAQQFPDLHSELNLSSLELGDSALYFCASSVATMVAGSGNTIYFGEGSWLTVV.

The chain carries TRBV5-6 and TRBJ1-2; 8 nucleotides match TRBD1. Germline loops: CDR1 SGHDT, CDR2 YYEEEE. V lost 2 bases to trimming and J lost 4 bases; unmatched junction nucleotides: 13. CDR3 length: 17 amino acids. The DNA for the CDR3 is TGTGCCAGCAGCTTACGAGGAGGACAGGGAAGTACCTATGGCTACACCTTC. Residues: CASSLRGGQGSTYGYTF.

This chain uses TRBV2 with TRBJ1-5, with D unclear. The CDR3 totals 16 residues. The V gene's germline CDR1 is SNHLY and CDR2 FYNNEI. The germline V and J ends were trimmed by 0 bases and 0 bases, with 9 bases remaining between them. The CDR3 DNA follows: TGTGCCAGCAGTGAAGCGCCCGGGTATAGCAATCAGCCCCAGCATTTT. This gives the protein CASSEAPGYSNQPQHF.

The chain joins TRBV6-1 to TRBJ2-7; 9 nucleotides align to TRBD1. Germline-derived CDR1 and CDR2 are MNHNS and SASEGT. The CDR3 has 19 residues. V was pared by 3 bases and J by 1 base, with 16 bases of the junction left unmatched. The CDR3 region has the DNA TGTGCCAGCAGTGAGTGGGGACAGGGAAAAGTAGGTGGGTCCTACGAGCAGTACTTC. Amino acids: CASSEWGQGKVGGSYEQYF.

The chain links TRBV4-1 to TRBJ2-7, with 7 bases identical to TRBD1. V was pared by 1 base and J by 3 bases, with 3 bases of the junction left unmatched. Germline loops: CDR1 MGHRA, CDR2 YSYEKL. The CDR3 covers 14 residues. The CDR3 loop is CASSQVTGDYEQYF. In nucleotides, the CDR3 is TGCGCCAGCAGCCAAGTCACAGGGGACTACGAGCAGTACTTC.

V gene TRBV19 combines with J gene TRBJ1-5; the match to TRBD1 covers 8 bases. Trimming took 7 bases from V and 2 from J; bases not matched to a gene: 10. Germline values: CDR1 LNHDA, CDR2 SQIVND (reference sequence). This CDR3 comprises 16 residues. The CDR3 protein is CASKDRAAIGNQPQHF. In DNA, the CDR3 is TGTGCCAGTAAGGACAGGGCGGCGATAGGCAATCAGCCCCAGCATTTT. Supplemented by reference TRBV19 and TRBJ1-5, the full variable domain reads DGGITQSPKYLFRKEGQNVTLSCEQNLNHDAMYWYRQDPGQGLRLIYYSQIVNDFQKGDIAEGYSVSREKKESFPLTVTSAQKNPTAFYLCASKDRAAIGNQPQHFGDGTRLSIL.

The rearrangement joins TRBV25-1 to TRBJ2-5; possibly TRBD2 for D (6 bases). Between the trimmed V and J ends, which lost 6 bases and 2 bases, there was a span of 16 bases. The germline gives CDR1 MGHDK, CDR2 SYGVNS. The CDR3 consists of 15 residues. The CDR3, as DNA: TGTGCCAGCAGACCGGTCGGGGGATCTCAAGAGACCCAGTACTTC. Its translation: CASRPVGGSQETQYF.

The chain has TRBV3-1 (or the pseudogene TRBV3-2) and TRBJ2-1; 8 nucleotides line up with TRBD2. Germline V gene sequence: CDR1 LGHDT, CDR2 YNNKEL (reference sequence). This CDR3 comprises 13 residues. V was clipped by 3 bases and J by 7 bases; unmatched bases: 2. CDR3 nucleotide sequence: TGTGCCAGCAGCCAGACTAGCGCAAATGAGCAGTTCTTC. Translation: CASSQTSANEQFF.

This clone has just one count. V usage is TRBV5-1 and J usage is TRBJ2-1; 10 nucleotides line up with TRBD2. CDR3 length: 18 amino acids. Per the germline V gene, CDR1 is SGHRS and CDR2 is YFSETQ. V lost 3 bases to trimming and J lost 2 bases; unmatched junction nucleotides: 11. The CDR3, as DNA: TGCGCCAGCAGCTGCCTGACTAGCGGGTCCCTAACCTACAATGAGCAGTTCTTC. Translating gives CASSCLTSGSLTYNEQFF.

This chain connects TRBV12-3 or TRBV12-4 to TRBJ2-5, with 7 bases matching TRBD1. This CDR3 has 12 residues. Trimming removed 8 bases from V and 5 bases from J; junction bases left unmatched: 5. The CDR3 DNA follows: TGTGCCAGCCAAACAGGGGCGGAGACCCAGTACTTC. Amino acid sequence: CASQTGAETQYF.

This sequence joins TRBV30 and TRBJ1-5; no definite D call. From germline, CDR1 is GTSNPN and CDR2 SVGIG (reference sequence). CDR3 length equals 13 residues. V was pared by 1 base and J by 6 bases, with 10 bases between. The CDR3 is CAWSERSGQPQHF. For the CDR3, the DNA is TGTGCCTGGAGTGAGAGGTCTGGTCAGCCCCAGCATTTT.

This clone was detected only once. V is TRBV5-1 and J is TRBJ1-1; the D gene is possibly TRBD1 (6 bases). Germline CDR1 and CDR2: SGHRS and YFSETQ. V was pared by 1 base and J by 0 bases, with 10 bases between. The CDR3 is 15 amino acids. The DNA of the CDR3 is TGCGCCAGCAGCTTGACAGGGTACATGAACACTGAAGCTTTCTTT. It codes for CASSLTGYMNTEAFF.